The rows below give T cell receptor beta chains drawn from one sample of a study of blood T cell repertoires in COVID-19. Measured with immunoSEQ multiplex PCR; TCRdb has only the in-frame clones, and not every one. The repertoire includes about 140,000 clones, approximately 80% of them detected once, and roughly 8.6% sits in the top ten. Sequencing input: peripheral blood. Source of these receptors: an elderly woman in a cohort sampled during active or convalescent COVID-19. The CDR3 runs from the conserved cysteine through the conserved F or W. Fields, in order: clone size, D gene, J gene, V gene, CDR3 DNA, CDR3 protein. D genes are given only for firm matches. Clone size is given for some rows only: seen once, a few or many times, or a class if the clone is expanded.

>.|TRBD1|TRBJ1-6|TRBV3-1/TRBV3-2
TGTGCCAGCAGCCTAGGTGGGGGACAGAGCTCACCCCTCCACTTT
CASSLGGGQSSPLHF
>.|TRBD1|TRBJ1-1|TRBV7-8
TGTGCCAGCAGCTCGGACAGGGGCTCGGTAGCTTTCTTT
CASSSDRGSVAFF
>once|TRBD1|TRBJ1-5|TRBV27
TGTGCCAGCAGACCACAAACAGGGGCGTATCAGCCCCAGCATTTT
CASRPQTGAYQPQHF
>.|.|TRBJ1-5|TRBV19
TGTGCCAGTAACTCCAAAGGGGGGGTTTTGGGTAATCAGCCCCAGCATTTT
CASNSKGGVLGNQPQHF
>.|TRBD2|TRBJ2-1|TRBV12-3/TRBV12-4
TGTGCCAGCCAAAGCGGGGTTGCCAATGAGCAGTTCTTC
CASQSGVANEQFF
>.|.|TRBJ2-5|TRBV2
TGTGCCAGCAGGGACACCTCCCTAGTGGGGACCCAGTACTTC
CASRDTSLVGTQYF
>.|TRBD1|TRBJ1-2|TRBV29-1
TGCAGCGTTCGGACAGGGGGATCCTATGGCTACACCTTC
CSVRTGGSYGYTF
>.|TRBD1|TRBJ2-6|TRBV6-5
TGTGCCAGCACCGAAGGGACAGCTGGGGCCAACGTCCTGACTTTC
CASTEGTAGANVLTF
>few|.|TRBJ2-2|TRBV10-1
TGCGCCAGCAGTGAGGGGGCCGGCGGGGAGCTGTTTTTT
CASSEGAGGELFF
>.|TRBD1|TRBJ2-7|TRBV2
TGTGCCAGCATCCCCGGCCTGACAGGGACCTATCGCGAGCAGTACTTC
CASIPGLTGTYREQYF
>.|TRBD1|TRBJ1-2|TRBV9
TGTGCCAGCAGCGTACTCGACAGGGGGAATGGCTACACCTTC
CASSVLDRGNGYTF
>.|.|TRBJ2-3|TRBV5-1
TGCGCCAGCAGCTTGGGGTCGAGCGGGTGGAGAGATACGCAGTATTTT
CASSLGSSGWRDTQYF
>.|.|TRBJ1-2|TRBV6-1
TGTGCAGCCAATGGTGACTATGGCTACACCTTC
CAANGDYGYTF
>.|.|TRBJ1-5|TRBV19
TGTGCCAGTAGTATAGTCCAGATCAATAGCAATCAGCCCCAGCATTTT
CASSIVQINSNQPQHF
>.|.|TRBJ2-6|TRBV4-3
TGCGCCAGCAGCCAAGAGGGCCCAGGGAGGTCTGGGGCCAACGTCCTGACTTTC
CASSQEGPGRSGANVLTF
>.|.|TRBJ1-2|TRBV7-9
TGTGCCAGCAGCTTAGAAGGCGGGTTTATTGATGGCTACACCTTC
CASSLEGGFIDGYTF
>.|TRBD2|TRBJ2-5|TRBV7-2
TGTGCCAGCAGCTTAAGCACTAGCGGGGGGGATGAGACCCAGTACTTC
CASSLSTSGGDETQYF
>.|TRBD1|TRBJ1-2|TRBV6-5
TGTGCCAGCAGTCCCTCCGGGACAGGAGGCTATGGCTACACCTTC
CASSPSGTGGYGYTF
>.|.|TRBJ1-5|TRBV18
TGTGCCAGCTCACCAACCGGGGGCGGGGGCGGTCAGCCCCAGCATTTT
CASSPTGGGGGQPQHF
>once|.|TRBJ2-6|TRBV18
TGTGCCAGCTCAACAGTGTCCGGGGCCAACGTCCTGACTTTC
CASSTVSGANVLTF
>.|TRBD2|TRBJ2-3|TRBV19
TGTGCCAGTAGTAAAGTATCTAGCGGGGCGGGTAGCACAGATACGCAGTATTTT
CASSKVSSGAGSTDTQYF
>.|.|TRBJ2-2|TRBV5-1
TGCGCCAGCAGCTCTGCGGTAGGAAACACCGGGGAGCTGTTTTTT
CASSSAVGNTGELFF
>once|TRBD2|TRBJ2-1|TRBV7-3
TGTGCCAGCAGCCTCCTAGCGGGGGCCTACAATGAGCAGTTCTTC
CASSLLAGAYNEQFF
>.|TRBD1|TRBJ1-6|TRBV4-2
TGTGCCAGCAGCCAACGCGGGACAGCTAACTATAATTCACCCCTCCACTTT
CASSQRGTANYNSPLHF
>.|.|TRBJ2-2|TRBV27
TGTGCCAGCAGTTTGACAGGGAACACCGGGGAGCTGTTTTTT
CASSLTGNTGELFF
>few|TRBD1|TRBJ1-1|TRBV5-1
TGCGCCAGCAGCTACGCCAACAGGGGGCACACTGAAGCTTTCTTT
CASSYANRGHTEAFF
>.|TRBD1|TRBJ1-6|TRBV11-2
TGTGCCAGCAGCCCAACCTCGACAGGGAATTCACCCCTCCACTTT
CASSPTSTGNSPLHF
>.|.|TRBJ2-1|TRBV4-2
TGTGCCAGCAGCCAAGATACGGCGGCACGGGATGAGCAGTTCTTC
CASSQDTAARDEQFF
>.|TRBD1|TRBJ1-5|TRBV2
TGTGCCAGCACGTCACAGGGGATCAATCAGCCCCAGCATTTT
CASTSQGINQPQHF
>.|.|TRBJ1-6|TRBV6-5
TGTGCCAGCAGTTACTCGTTGATACGGGGGAATTCACCCCTCCACTTT
CASSYSLIRGNSPLHF
>few|TRBD1|TRBJ1-2|TRBV15
TGTGCCACCAGCAGAACCGGGACAGGCAACTATGGCTACACCTTC
CATSRTGTGNYGYTF
>.|TRBD1|TRBJ2-6|TRBV6-5
TGTGCCAGCAGGAAGGACAGGGGGGACAACGTCCTGACTTTC
CASRKDRGDNVLTF
>.|TRBD1|TRBJ1-2|TRBV11-2
TGTGCCAGCAGCTTAGATCCAGGGACAGGGCGTGGCTACACCTTC
CASSLDPGTGRGYTF
>.|.|TRBJ2-1|TRBV24-1
TGTGCCACCAGTGATTTGGCGGGCAGTGACAATGAGCAGTTCTTC
CATSDLAGSDNEQFF
>few|TRBD1|TRBJ1-4|TRBV3-1/TRBV3-2
TGTGCCAGCAGCCTCGGACAGGGTGAAAAACTGTTTTTT
CASSLGQGEKLFF
>.|TRBD1|TRBJ1-2|TRBV6-5
TGTGCCAGCAGTTACCGCGGGACAGGTGGTGGCTACACCTTC
CASSYRGTGGGYTF
>.|.|TRBJ1-3|TRBV6-6
TGTGCCAGCATCCAACGTGCGCGAGGATCTGGAAACACCATATATTTT
CASIQRARGSGNTIYF
>.|TRBD1|TRBJ2-7|TRBV11-2
TGTGCCAGCAGCAAAGGGACAGCTACCTACGAGCAGTACTTC
CASSKGTATYEQYF
>.|TRBD1|TRBJ1-2|TRBV19
TGTGCCAGTAGTGAACGACAGGGCGGTAACTATGGCTACACCTTC
CASSERQGGNYGYTF
>.|.|TRBJ2-1|TRBV9
TGTGCCAGCAGCCATAGGGGAAATGAGCAGTTCTTC
CASSHRGNEQFF
>.|.|TRBJ2-1|TRBV7-2
TGTGCCAGCAGCTTATTAATGAGTAATGAGCAGTTCTTC
CASSLLMSNEQFF
>.|.|TRBJ2-5|TRBV7-3
TGTGCCAGCAGCTCGAGATATGGAGAGGAGACCCAGTACTTC
CASSSRYGEETQYF
>.|TRBD2|TRBJ2-5|TRBV5-1
TGCGCCAGCAGGAAGGGACTAGCGGGGGGGCCCGTCCAAGAGACCCAGTACTTC
CASRKGLAGGPVQETQYF
>.|.|TRBJ1-3|TRBV9
TGTGCCAGCAGCGTGGTCGGGAGAAGCTCTGGAAACACCATATATTTT
CASSVVGRSSGNTIYF
>.|.|TRBJ1-2|TRBV6-5
TGTGCCAGCAGTCCCCGTCAGGGGAGAAGTGGCTACACCTTC
CASSPRQGRSGYTF
>.|.|TRBJ1-5|TRBV2
TGTGCCAGCAGAGGGGATTTGAATCAGCCCCAGCATTTT
CASRGDLNQPQHF
>.|TRBD1|TRBJ1-1|TRBV19
TGTGCCAGTAGCCAGACAGGGACTGGAGGTGCTGAAGCTTTCTTT
CASSQTGTGGAEAFF
>.|.|TRBJ2-2|TRBV4-2
TGTGCCAGCAGCCAAGATTCGTTAGAGGCCACATCCGGGGAGCTGTTTTTT
CASSQDSLEATSGELFF
>.|.|TRBJ1-5|TRBV20-1
TGCAGTGCTAGTCAAGGGGACAATCAGCCCCAGCATTTT
CSASQGDNQPQHF
>.|.|TRBJ2-5|TRBV7-3
TGTGCCAGCAGCTTTCAGCCTAGCCAGACCCAGTACTTC
CASSFQPSQTQYF
>.|.|TRBJ2-1|TRBV7-3
TGTGCCAGCAGCTTAACCCCGGGAAGCTCCTACAATGAGCAGTTCTTC
CASSLTPGSSYNEQFF
>.|TRBD2|TRBJ2-5|TRBV4-2
TGTGCCAGCAGCCGTGGGACTAGCGGGTACCAAGAGACCCAGTACTTC
CASSRGTSGYQETQYF
>.|TRBD2|TRBJ2-3|TRBV5-1
TGCGCCAGCAGCAAAGACCCTAGCGGGGGGGCCATTCGCACAGATACGCAGTATTTT
CASSKDPSGGAIRTDTQYF
>.|TRBD2|TRBJ2-3|TRBV19
TGTGCCAGTAGTATAGGACTAGCGGGAAGCACAGATACGCAGTATTTT
CASSIGLAGSTDTQYF
>once|TRBD2|TRBJ2-1|TRBV24-1
TGTGCCACCAGTGATTCGGAGAGCGGGGGCCTTAAAGGGCAGTTCTTC
CATSDSESGGLKGQFF
>.|TRBD2|TRBJ2-2|TRBV11-2
TGTGCCAGCAGTTTAGCGGGGGGGGGCGAGCTGTTTTTT
CASSLAGGGELFF
>.|.|TRBJ1-1|TRBV6-2/TRBV6-3
TGTGCCAGCAGTACAGGGCGTTTCACTGAAGCTTTCTTT
CASSTGRFTEAFF
>.|.|TRBJ1-1|TRBV29-1
TGCAGCGACCTGACAGGAGCGAACACTGAAGCTTTCTTT
CSDLTGANTEAFF
>.|TRBD1|TRBJ1-2|TRBV19
TGTGCCAGTAGTCCCCGGGACAGGGACGGCTACACCTTC
CASSPRDRDGYTF